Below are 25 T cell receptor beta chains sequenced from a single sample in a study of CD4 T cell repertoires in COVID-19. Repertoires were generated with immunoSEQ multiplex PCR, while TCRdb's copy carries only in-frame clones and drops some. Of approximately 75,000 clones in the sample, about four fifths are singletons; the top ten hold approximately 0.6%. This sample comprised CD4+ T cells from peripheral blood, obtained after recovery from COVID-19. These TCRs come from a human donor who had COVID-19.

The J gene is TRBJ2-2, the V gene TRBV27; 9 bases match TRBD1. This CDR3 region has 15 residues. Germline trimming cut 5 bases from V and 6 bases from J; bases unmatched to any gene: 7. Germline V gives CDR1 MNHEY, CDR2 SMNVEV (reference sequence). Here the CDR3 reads CASSTRDRESGELFF. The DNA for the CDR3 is TGTGCCAGCAGTACCCGGGACAGGGAGTCCGGGGAGCTGTTTTTT.

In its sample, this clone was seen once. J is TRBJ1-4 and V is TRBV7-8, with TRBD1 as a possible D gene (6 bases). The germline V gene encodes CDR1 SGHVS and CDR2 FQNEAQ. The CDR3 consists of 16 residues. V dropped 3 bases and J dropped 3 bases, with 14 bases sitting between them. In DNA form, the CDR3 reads TGTGCCAGCAGCTTTCACCGGGGGCTATCTAATGAAAAACTGTTTTTT. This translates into CASSFHRGLSNEKLFF.

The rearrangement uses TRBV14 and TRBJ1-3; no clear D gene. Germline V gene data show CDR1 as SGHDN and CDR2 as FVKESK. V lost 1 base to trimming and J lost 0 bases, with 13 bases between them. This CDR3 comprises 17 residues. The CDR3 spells CASSQGLGFSSGNTIYF. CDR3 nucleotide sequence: TGTGCCAGCAGCCAAGGGCTCGGGTTCTCCTCTGGAAACACCATATATTTT. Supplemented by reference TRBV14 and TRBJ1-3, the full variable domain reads EAGVTQFPSHSVIEKGQTVTLRCDPISGHDNLYWYRRVMGKEIKFLLHFVKESKQDESGMPNNRFLAERTGGTYSTLKVQPAELEDSGVYFCASSQGLGFSSGNTIYFGEGSWLTVV.

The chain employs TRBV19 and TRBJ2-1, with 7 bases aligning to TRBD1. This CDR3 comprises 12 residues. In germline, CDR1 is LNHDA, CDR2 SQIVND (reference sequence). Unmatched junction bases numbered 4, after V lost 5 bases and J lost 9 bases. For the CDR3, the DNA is TGTGCCAGTAGTGCCCGACAGGGTGAGCAGTTCTTC. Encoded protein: CASSARQGEQFF.

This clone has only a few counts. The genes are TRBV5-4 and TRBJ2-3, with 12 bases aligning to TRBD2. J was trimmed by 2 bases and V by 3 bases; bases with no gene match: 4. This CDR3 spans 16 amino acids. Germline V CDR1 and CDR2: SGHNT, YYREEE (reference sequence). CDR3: CASSSGLAGYTDTQYF. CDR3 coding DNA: TGTGCCAGCAGCTCAGGACTAGCGGGGTACACAGATACGCAGTATTTT. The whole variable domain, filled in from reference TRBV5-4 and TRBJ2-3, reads ETGVTQSPTHLIKTRGQQVTLRCSSQSGHNTVSWYQQALGQGPQFIFQYYREEENGRGNFPPRFSGLQFPNYSSELNVNALELDDSALYLCASSSGLAGYTDTQYFGPGTRLTVL.

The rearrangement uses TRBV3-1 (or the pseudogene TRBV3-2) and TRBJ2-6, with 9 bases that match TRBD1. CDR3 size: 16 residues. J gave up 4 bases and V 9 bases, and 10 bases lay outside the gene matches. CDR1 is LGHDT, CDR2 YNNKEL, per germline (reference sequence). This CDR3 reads CARPQGAAGGANVLTF. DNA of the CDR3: TGTGCCAGACCACAGGGGGCAGCAGGCGGGGCCAACGTCCTGACTTTC.

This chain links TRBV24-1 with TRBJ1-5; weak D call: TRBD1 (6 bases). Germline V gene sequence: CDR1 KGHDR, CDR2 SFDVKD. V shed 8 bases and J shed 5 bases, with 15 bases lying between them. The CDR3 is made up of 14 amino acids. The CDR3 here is CATMAGGVDQPQHF. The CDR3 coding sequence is TGTGCCACCATGGCCGGGGGCGTCGATCAGCCCCAGCATTTT.

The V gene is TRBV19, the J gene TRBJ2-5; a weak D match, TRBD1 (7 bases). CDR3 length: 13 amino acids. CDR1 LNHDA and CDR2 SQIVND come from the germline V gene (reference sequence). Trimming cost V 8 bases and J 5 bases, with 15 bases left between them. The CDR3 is CASRMAGGETQYF. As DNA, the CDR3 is TGTGCCAGTCGAATGGCAGGGGGGGAGACCCAGTACTTC.

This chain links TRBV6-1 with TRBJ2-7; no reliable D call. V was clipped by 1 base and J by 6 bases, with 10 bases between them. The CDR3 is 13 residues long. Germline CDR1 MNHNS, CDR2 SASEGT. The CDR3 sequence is CASSEGIGREQYF. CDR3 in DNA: TGTGCCAGCAGTGAAGGGATAGGGCGCGAGCAGTACTTC.

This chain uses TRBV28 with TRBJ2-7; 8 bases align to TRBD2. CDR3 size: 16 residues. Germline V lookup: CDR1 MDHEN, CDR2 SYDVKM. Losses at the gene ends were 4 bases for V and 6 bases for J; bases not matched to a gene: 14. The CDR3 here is CASSSPGQAGGGEQYF. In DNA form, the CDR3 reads TGTGCCAGCAGTTCCCCCGGGCAGGCCGGGGGGGGCGAGCAGTACTTC.

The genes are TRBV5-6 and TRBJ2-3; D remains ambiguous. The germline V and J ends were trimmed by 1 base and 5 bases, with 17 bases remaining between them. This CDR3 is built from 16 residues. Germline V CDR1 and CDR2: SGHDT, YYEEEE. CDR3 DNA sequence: TGTGCCAGCAGCTTGTTTTCAGGTGGGGTAGAAGATACGCAGTATTTT. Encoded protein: CASSLFSGGVEDTQYF. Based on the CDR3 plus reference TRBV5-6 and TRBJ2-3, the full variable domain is DAGVTQSPTHLIKTRGQQVTLRCSPKSGHDTVSWYQQALGQGPQFIFQYYEEEERQRGNFPDRFSGHQFPNYSSELNVNALLLGDSALYLCASSLFSGGVEDTQYFGPGTRLTVL.

The CDR3, as DNA: TGTGCCAGCAGCTTAGTACTAGGGCCCGGCAATGAGCAGTTCTTC. It is translated as CASSLVLGPGNEQFF. V gene TRBV7-2 combines with J gene TRBJ2-1, with D possibly TRBD2 on 5 matching bases. The V and J ends lost 1 base and 6 bases respectively, with 13 bases between them. Per germline, CDR1 SGHTA and CDR2 FQGNSA. The CDR3 has 15 amino acids.

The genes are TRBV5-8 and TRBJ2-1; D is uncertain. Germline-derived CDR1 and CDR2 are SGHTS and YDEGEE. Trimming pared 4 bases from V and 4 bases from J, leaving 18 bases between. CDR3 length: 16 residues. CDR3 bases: TGTGCCAGCAGCCATTTAAAATCCTCACAGTACAATGAGCAGTTCTTC. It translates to CASSHLKSSQYNEQFF.

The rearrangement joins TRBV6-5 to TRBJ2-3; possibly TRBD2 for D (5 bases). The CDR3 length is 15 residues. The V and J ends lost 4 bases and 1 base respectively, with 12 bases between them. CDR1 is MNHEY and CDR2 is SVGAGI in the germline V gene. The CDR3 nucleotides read TGTGCCAGCAGTTTTTCCCGGGGTGGCACAGATACGCAGTATTTT. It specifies CASSFSRGGTDTQYF.

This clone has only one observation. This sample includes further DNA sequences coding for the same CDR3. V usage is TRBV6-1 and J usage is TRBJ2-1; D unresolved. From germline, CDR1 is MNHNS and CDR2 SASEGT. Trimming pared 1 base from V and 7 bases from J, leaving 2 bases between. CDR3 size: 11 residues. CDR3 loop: CASSEVNEQFF. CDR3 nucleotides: TGTGCCAGCAGTGAAGTAAATGAGCAGTTCTTC.

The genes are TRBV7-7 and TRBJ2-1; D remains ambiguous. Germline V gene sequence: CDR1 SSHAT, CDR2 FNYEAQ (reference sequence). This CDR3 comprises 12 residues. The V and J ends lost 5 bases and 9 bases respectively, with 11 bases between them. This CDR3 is CASSPFQGEQFF. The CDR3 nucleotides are TGTGCCAGCAGCCCGTTCCAAGGTGAGCAGTTCTTC.

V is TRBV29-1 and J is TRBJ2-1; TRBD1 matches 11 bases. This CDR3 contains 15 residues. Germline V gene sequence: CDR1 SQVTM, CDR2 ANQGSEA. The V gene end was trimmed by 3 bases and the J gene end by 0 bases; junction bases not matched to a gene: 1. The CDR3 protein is CSVDGTGGSYNEQFF. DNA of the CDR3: TGCAGCGTTGACGGGACAGGGGGCTCCTACAATGAGCAGTTCTTC.

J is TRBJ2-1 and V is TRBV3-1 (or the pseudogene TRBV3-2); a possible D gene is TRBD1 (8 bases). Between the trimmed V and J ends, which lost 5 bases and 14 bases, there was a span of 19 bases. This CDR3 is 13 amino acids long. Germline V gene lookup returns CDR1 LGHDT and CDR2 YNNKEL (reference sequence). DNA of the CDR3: TGTGCCAGCAGCTCCAAAACAGGGGGGGGTGAGTTCTTC. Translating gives CASSSKTGGGEFF.

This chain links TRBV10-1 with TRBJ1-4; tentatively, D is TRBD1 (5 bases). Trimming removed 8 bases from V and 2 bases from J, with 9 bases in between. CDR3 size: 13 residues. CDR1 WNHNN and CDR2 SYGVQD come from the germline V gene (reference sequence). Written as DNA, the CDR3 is TGCGCCAGCGCCCGGGGCACTAATGAAAAACTGTTTTTT. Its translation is CASARGTNEKLFF.

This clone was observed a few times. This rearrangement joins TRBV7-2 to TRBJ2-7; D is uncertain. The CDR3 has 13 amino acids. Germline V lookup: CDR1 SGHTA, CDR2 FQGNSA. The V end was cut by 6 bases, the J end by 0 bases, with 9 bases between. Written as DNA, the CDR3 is TGTGCCAGCAGATCCCTCAGCTCCTACGAGCAGTACTTC. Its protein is CASRSLSSYEQYF.

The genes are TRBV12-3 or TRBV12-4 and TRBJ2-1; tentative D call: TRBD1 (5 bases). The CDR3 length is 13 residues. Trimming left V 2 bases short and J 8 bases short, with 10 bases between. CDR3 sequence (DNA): TGTGCCAGCAGTTTATGGGGCGGCGATGAGCAGTTCTTC. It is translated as CASSLWGGDEQFF.

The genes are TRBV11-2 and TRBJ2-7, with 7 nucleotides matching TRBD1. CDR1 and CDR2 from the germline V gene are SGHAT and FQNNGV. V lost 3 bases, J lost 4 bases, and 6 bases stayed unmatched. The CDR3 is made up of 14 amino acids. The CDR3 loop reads CASSLSGTVYEQYF. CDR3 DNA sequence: TGTGCCAGCAGCTTGTCGGGGACAGTATACGAGCAGTACTTC.

The CDR3 DNA sequence: TGTGCCAGTAGCCAGGGTTCCCCTTACTCTGGGGCCAACGTCCTGACTTTC. It is translated as CASSQGSPYSGANVLTF. The chain carries TRBV19 and TRBJ2-6; maybe TRBD1 (5 bases). V lost 6 bases to trimming and J lost 0 bases, with 15 bases between them. CDR1 is LNHDA, CDR2 SQIVND, per germline (reference sequence). This CDR3 is 17 amino acids long.

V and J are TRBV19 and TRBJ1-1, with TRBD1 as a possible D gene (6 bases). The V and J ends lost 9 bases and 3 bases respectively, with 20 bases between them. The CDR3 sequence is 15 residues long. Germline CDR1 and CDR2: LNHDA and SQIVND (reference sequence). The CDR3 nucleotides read TGTGCCAGCCAGGGAGGGGGGCGCGTTGACACTGAAGCTTTCTTT. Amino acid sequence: CASQGGGRVDTEAFF.

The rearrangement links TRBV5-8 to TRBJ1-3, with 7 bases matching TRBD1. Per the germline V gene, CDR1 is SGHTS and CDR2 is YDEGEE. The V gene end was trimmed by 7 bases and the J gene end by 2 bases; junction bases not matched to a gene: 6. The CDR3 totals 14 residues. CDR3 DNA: TGTGCCAGCTACACGACAGGGACTGGAAACACCATATATTTT. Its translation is CASYTTGTGNTIYF.